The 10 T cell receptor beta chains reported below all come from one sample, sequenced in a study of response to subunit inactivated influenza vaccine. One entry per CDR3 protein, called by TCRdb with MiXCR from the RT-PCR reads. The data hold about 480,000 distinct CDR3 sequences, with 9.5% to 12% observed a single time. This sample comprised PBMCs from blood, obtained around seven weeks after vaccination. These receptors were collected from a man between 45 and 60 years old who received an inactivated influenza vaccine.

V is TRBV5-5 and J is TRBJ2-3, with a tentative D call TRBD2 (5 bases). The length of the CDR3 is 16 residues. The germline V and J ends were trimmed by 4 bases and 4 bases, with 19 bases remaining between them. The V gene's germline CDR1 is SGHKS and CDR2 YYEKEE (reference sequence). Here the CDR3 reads CASSPGNLVFADTQYF. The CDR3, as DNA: TGTGCCAGCAGCCCCGGGAACTTGGTATTCGCAGATACGCAGTATTTT.

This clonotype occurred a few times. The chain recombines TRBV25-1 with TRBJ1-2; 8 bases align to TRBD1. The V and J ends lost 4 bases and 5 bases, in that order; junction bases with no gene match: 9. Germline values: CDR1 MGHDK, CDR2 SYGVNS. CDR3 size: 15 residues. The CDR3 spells CASSATDRGRYGYTF. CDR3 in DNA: TGTGCCAGCAGTGCCACAGACAGGGGTCGATATGGCTACACCTTC.

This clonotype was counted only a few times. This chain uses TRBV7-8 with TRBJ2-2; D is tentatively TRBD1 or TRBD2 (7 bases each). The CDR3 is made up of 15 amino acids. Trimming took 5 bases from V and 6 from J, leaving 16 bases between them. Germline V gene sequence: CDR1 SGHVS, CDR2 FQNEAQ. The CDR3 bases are TGTGCCAGCAGCACAGGGGCTAGCGGTGCCGGGGAGCTGTTTTTT. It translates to CASSTGASGAGELFF.

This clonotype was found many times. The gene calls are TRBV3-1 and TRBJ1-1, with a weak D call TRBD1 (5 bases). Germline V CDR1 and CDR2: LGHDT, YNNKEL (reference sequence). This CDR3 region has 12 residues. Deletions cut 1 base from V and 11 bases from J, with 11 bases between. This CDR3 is CASSQGQSRAFF. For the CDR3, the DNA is TGTGCCAGCAGCCAAGGACAGAGTAGGGCTTTCTTT. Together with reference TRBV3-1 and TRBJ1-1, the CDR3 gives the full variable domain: DTAVSQTPKYLVTQMGNDKSIKCEQNLGHDTMYWYKQDSKKFLKIMFSYNNKELIINETVPNRFSPKSPDKAHLNLHINSLELGDSAVYFCASSQGQSRAFFGQGTRLTVV.

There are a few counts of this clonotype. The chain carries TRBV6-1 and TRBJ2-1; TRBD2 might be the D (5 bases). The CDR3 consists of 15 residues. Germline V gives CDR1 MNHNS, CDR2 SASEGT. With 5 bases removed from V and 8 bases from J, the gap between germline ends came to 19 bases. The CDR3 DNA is TGTGCCAGCAGTAGCGGTGGGAGAAGAGGCGATGAGCAGTTCTTC. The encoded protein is CASSSGGRRGDEQFF.

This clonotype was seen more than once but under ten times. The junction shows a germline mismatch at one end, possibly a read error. CDR3 DNA: TGTGCTAGCAGCTTATCCCTGACTAGCGGGGGACAAGAGACCCAGTACTTC. Protein product: CASSLSLTSGGQETQYF. The J gene is TRBJ2-5, the V gene TRBV7-7, with TRBD2 matching 12 bases. Germline CDR1 is SSHAT and CDR2 is FNYEAQ (reference sequence). The length of the CDR3 is 17 residues.

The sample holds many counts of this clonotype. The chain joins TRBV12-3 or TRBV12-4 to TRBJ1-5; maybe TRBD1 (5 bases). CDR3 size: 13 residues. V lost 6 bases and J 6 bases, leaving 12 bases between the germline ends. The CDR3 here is CASSGTGGQPQHF. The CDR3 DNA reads TGTGCCAGCAGCGGGACGGGAGGTCAGCCCCAGCATTTT.

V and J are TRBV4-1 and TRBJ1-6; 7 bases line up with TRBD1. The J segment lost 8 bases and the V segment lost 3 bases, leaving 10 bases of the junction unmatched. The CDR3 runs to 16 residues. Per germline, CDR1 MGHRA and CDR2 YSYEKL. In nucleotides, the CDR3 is TGCGCCAGCAGCCAGCTCCCGGGGACAGCCTATTCACCCCTCCACTTT. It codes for CASSQLPGTAYSPLHF.

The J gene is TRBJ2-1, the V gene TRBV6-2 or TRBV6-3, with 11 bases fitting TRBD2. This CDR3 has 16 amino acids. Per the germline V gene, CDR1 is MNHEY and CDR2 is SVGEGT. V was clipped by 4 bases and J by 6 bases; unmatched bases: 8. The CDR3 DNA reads TGTGCCAGCAGTTCGGCCACTAGCGGGAGAACCAATGAGCAGTTCTTC. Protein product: CASSSATSGRTNEQFF.

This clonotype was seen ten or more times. For the CDR3, the DNA is TGTGCCAGCAGCCAAGATCCCAGCGGGAGCTACAATGAGCAGTTCTTC. Its protein is CASSQDPSGSYNEQFF. The gene calls are TRBV3-1 and TRBJ2-1, with 8 bases lining up with TRBD2. CDR3 length equals 16 residues. The germline CDR1 and CDR2 sequences are LGHDT and YNNKEL (reference sequence). Trimming removed 0 bases from V and 3 bases from J; junction bases left unmatched: 4.